This T cell receptor (beta chain) was observed in a study of blood T cell repertoires in COVID-19. CDR1 is SGHDN, CDR2 FVKESK, per germline. CDR3 length: 13 residues. Trimming took 8 bases from V and 7 from J, leaving 12 bases between them. Profiled with immunoSEQ multiplex PCR; TCRdb holds only in-frame clones, not every one. The sample has under 350,000 clones; around nine tenths are singletons. The sequencing input was PBMCs or T cells enriched from blood (not recorded which). This clonotype originated in a woman aged 60-75 years who had recovered from COVID-19. J is TRBJ1-6 and V is TRBV14, with D perhaps matching TRBD1 (5 bases). The CDR3, as DNA: TGTGCCAGCGGGGTAGGGGCGAATTCACCCCTCCACTTT. Protein product: CASGVGANSPLHF.